This T cell receptor (beta chain) emerged from a study of CD8+ T cells in alopecia areata. cDNA reverse transcribed from extracted RNA served as the sequencing template. Assay used: immunoSEQ multiplex PCR; TCRdb lists only in-frame clones, some missing. Altogether roughly 200,000 clones are present, 58% being singletons, with the ten largest covering roughly 12%. Documented treatment: oral pan-JAK inhibitor, 5-10 mg twice daily. The ends were cut back, 6 bases at V and 7 bases at J, with 18 bases in the middle. CDR1 is MNHEY and CDR2 is SVGAGI in the germline V gene. The CDR3 has 15 residues. Study-wide results and limits: Tofacitinib delivered significant drops in scalp clonality and in expanded CD8+ clones among the top 100.

Concerning this clone: Its antigen is unknown.

Sequencing was performed on CD8+ T cells sorted from blood, taken at week 24, from a patient treated with tofacitinib. J is TRBJ2-2 and V is TRBV6-5, with D perhaps matching TRBD2 (6 bases). This receptor was taken from a human donor with alopecia areata. CDR3 sequence reads: CASSWFGGGDGELFF. The CDR3 DNA sequence: TGTGCCAGCAGCTGGTTCGGGGGAGGTGACGGGGAGCTGTTTTTT.